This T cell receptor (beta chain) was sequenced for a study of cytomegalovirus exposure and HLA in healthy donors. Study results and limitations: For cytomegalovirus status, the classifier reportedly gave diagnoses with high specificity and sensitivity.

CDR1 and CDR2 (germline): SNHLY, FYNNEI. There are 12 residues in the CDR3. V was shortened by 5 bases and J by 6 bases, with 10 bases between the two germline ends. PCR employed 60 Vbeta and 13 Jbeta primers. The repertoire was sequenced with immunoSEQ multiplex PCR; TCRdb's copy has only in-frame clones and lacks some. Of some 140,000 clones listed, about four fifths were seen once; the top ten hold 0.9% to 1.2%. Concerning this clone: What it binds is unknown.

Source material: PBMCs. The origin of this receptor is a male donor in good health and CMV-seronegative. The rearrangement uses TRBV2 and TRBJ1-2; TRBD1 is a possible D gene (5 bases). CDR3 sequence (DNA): TGTGCCAGCAGTCCCAGGGTGGATGGCTACACCTTC. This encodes CASSPRVDGYTF. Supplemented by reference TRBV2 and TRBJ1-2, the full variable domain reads EPEVTQTPSHQVTQMGQEVILRCVPISNHLYFYWYRQILGQKVEFLVSFYNNEISEKSEIFDDQFSVERPDGSNFTLKIRSTKLEDSAMYFCASSPRVDGYTFGSGTRLTVV.